These T cell receptor beta chains were read from a single sample in a study of OX40 agonist ivuxolimab in advanced cancers. Clones were sequenced by immunoSEQ multiplex PCR, and TCRdb holds only the in-frame ones, with some missing. The sample includes approximately 87,000 clones, approximately 85% of them seen just once. The material was CD4+ or CD8+ T cells sorted from blood, obtained in a trial of the OX40 agonist ivuxolimab. The receptor source for this set is an adult with an advanced solid tumor such as melanoma, head and neck, liver or kidney cancer. Each CDR3 is given with its conserved first and last residue. A D gene is named only where the DNA matches it firmly. Some rows mark clone size as missing; the rest say once, few, many or name a class of expanded clone.

clone_size: .
j_call: TRBJ1-5
v_call: TRBV6-1
d_call: .
cdr3_nt: TGTGCCAGCAGTGAAGGGGCGACAAGGCCCCAGCATTTT
cdr3_aa: CASSEGATRPQHF

clone_size: .
j_call: TRBJ1-5
v_call: TRBV2
d_call: .
cdr3_nt: TGTGCCAGCAGTGAAGTCACCCAGAATCAGCCCCAGCATTTT
cdr3_aa: CASSEVTQNQPQHF

clone_size: .
j_call: TRBJ2-3
v_call: TRBV5-8
d_call: TRBD2
cdr3_nt: TGTGCCAGCAGCCTAGGACTAGCAAGGGCAGATACGCAGTATTTT
cdr3_aa: CASSLGLARADTQYF

clone_size: .
j_call: TRBJ1-6
v_call: TRBV27
d_call: TRBD1
cdr3_nt: TGTGCCAGCAGTTTATACAGGGGGATGGGTTCACCCCTCCACTTT
cdr3_aa: CASSLYRGMGSPLHF

clone_size: .
j_call: TRBJ2-3
v_call: TRBV18
d_call: TRBD1
cdr3_nt: TGTGCCAGCTCATCCTACAGGGGGAGAAGAGATACGCAGTATTTT
cdr3_aa: CASSSYRGRRDTQYF

clone_size: .
j_call: TRBJ2-5
v_call: TRBV6-1
d_call: .
cdr3_nt: TGTGCCAGCAGTCAGGGACCTAATGGAATCGAGACCCAGTACTTC
cdr3_aa: CASSQGPNGIETQYF

clone_size: .
j_call: TRBJ2-1
v_call: TRBV5-6
d_call: TRBD2
cdr3_nt: TGTGCCAGCAGGCTACTAGCGGGAGGGAGCTCCTACAATGAGCAGTTCTTC
cdr3_aa: CASRLLAGGSSYNEQFF

clone_size: .
j_call: TRBJ2-6
v_call: TRBV9
d_call: .
cdr3_nt: TGTGCCAGCAGCCCAAGGGACACGAGTGACTCTGGGGCCAACGTCCTGACTTTC
cdr3_aa: CASSPRDTSDSGANVLTF

clone_size: .
j_call: TRBJ2-7
v_call: TRBV10-3
d_call: TRBD1
cdr3_nt: TGTGCCATCAGTGGCGGGACAGGGGTTCTCGAGCAGTACTTC
cdr3_aa: CAISGGTGVLEQYF

clone_size: .
j_call: TRBJ2-1
v_call: TRBV5-4
d_call: .
cdr3_nt: TGTGCCAGCAGCTTGAATCGGGGTGACTTAAATGAGCAGTTCTTC
cdr3_aa: CASSLNRGDLNEQFF

clone_size: .
j_call: TRBJ1-1
v_call: TRBV5-1
d_call: .
cdr3_nt: TGCGCCAGCAGCCCCGGGGCCGCGAACACTGAAGCTTTCTTT
cdr3_aa: CASSPGAANTEAFF

clone_size: .
j_call: TRBJ1-2
v_call: TRBV11-2
d_call: .
cdr3_nt: TGTGCCAGCAGCCTCGGACGGCTTGGCTACACCTTC
cdr3_aa: CASSLGRLGYTF

clone_size: .
j_call: TRBJ1-2
v_call: TRBV7-2
d_call: TRBD1
cdr3_nt: TGTGCCAGCAGCCCTTCCACAGGGGATAACTATGGCTACACCTTC
cdr3_aa: CASSPSTGDNYGYTF

clone_size: .
j_call: TRBJ1-2
v_call: TRBV7-9
d_call: TRBD1
cdr3_nt: TGTGCCAGCAGCTGGGCCGGGACAGGTGTCTATGGCTACACCTTC
cdr3_aa: CASSWAGTGVYGYTF

clone_size: .
j_call: TRBJ2-7
v_call: TRBV19
d_call: TRBD1
cdr3_nt: TGTGCCAGTAGTTCAGACAGGGGCCCCTACGAGCAGTACTTC
cdr3_aa: CASSSDRGPYEQYF

clone_size: once
j_call: TRBJ2-1
v_call: TRBV5-4
d_call: TRBD1
cdr3_nt: TGTGCCAGCAGCTTAGGACAGGGATCCTACAATGAGCAGTTCTTC
cdr3_aa: CASSLGQGSYNEQFF

clone_size: .
j_call: TRBJ2-7
v_call: TRBV28
d_call: TRBD2
cdr3_nt: TGTGCCAGCAGTTTGGGCTCACTAGCGGGAGTCCTACTGATAGACGAGCAGTACTTC
cdr3_aa: CASSLGSLAGVLLIDEQYF

clone_size: .
j_call: TRBJ2-3
v_call: TRBV11-3
d_call: TRBD1
cdr3_nt: TGTGCCAGCAGCATGGACAGGCTTAGCACAGATACGCAGTATTTT
cdr3_aa: CASSMDRLSTDTQYF

clone_size: once
j_call: TRBJ2-7
v_call: TRBV20-1
d_call: .
cdr3_nt: TGCAGTGCTAGAGGGGGCTACGAGCAGTACTTC
cdr3_aa: CSARGGYEQYF

clone_size: .
j_call: TRBJ1-5
v_call: TRBV7-9
d_call: .
cdr3_nt: TGTGCCAGCAGCTTAGCATCAGGGCCCTCGGTTCAGCCCCAGCATTTT
cdr3_aa: CASSLASGPSVQPQHF

clone_size: .
j_call: TRBJ2-1
v_call: TRBV11-2
d_call: TRBD2
cdr3_nt: TGTGCCAGCAGCTCAGGACTAGAGGGGTACAATGAGCAGTTCTTC
cdr3_aa: CASSSGLEGYNEQFF

clone_size: .
j_call: TRBJ2-5
v_call: TRBV30
d_call: .
cdr3_nt: TGTGCCTGGAGTGTACTTCGAGAGACCCAGTACTTC
cdr3_aa: CAWSVLRETQYF

clone_size: .
j_call: TRBJ2-3
v_call: TRBV25-1
d_call: TRBD2
cdr3_nt: TGTGCCAGCAGTGATTCGACTAGCGACCCAGATACGCAGTATTTT
cdr3_aa: CASSDSTSDPDTQYF

clone_size: .
j_call: TRBJ2-5
v_call: TRBV7-8
d_call: .
cdr3_nt: TGTGCCAGCAGTCTGGGAAATCAAGAGACCCAGTACTTC
cdr3_aa: CASSLGNQETQYF

clone_size: .
j_call: TRBJ2-5
v_call: TRBV7-3
d_call: .
cdr3_nt: TGTGCCAGCAGCGCGGGTCTACAAGAGACCCAGTACTTC
cdr3_aa: CASSAGLQETQYF

clone_size: .
j_call: TRBJ1-5
v_call: TRBV28
d_call: .
cdr3_nt: TGTGCCAGCGCACAGGGTTGGAATCAGCCCCAGCATTTT
cdr3_aa: CASAQGWNQPQHF

clone_size: .
j_call: TRBJ2-7
v_call: TRBV5-5
d_call: TRBD2
cdr3_nt: TGTGCCAGCAGCTGGCAGCGGGAGGGTAGCGAGCAGTACTTC
cdr3_aa: CASSWQREGSEQYF

clone_size: .
j_call: TRBJ2-2
v_call: TRBV7-9
d_call: .
cdr3_nt: TGTGCCAGCAGCTCCGACAGGCGGTCCACCGGGGAGCTGTTTTTT
cdr3_aa: CASSSDRRSTGELFF

clone_size: .
j_call: TRBJ2-1
v_call: TRBV10-3
d_call: TRBD2
cdr3_nt: TGTGCCATCAGTGAGTCGAGTAGCGGGACCTACAATGAGCAGTTCTTC
cdr3_aa: CAISESSSGTYNEQFF

clone_size: .
j_call: TRBJ2-5
v_call: TRBV7-6
d_call: .
cdr3_nt: TGTGCCAGCAGCTTATCACGGGGATCTCAAGAGACCCAGTACTTC
cdr3_aa: CASSLSRGSQETQYF

clone_size: .
j_call: TRBJ2-1
v_call: TRBV28
d_call: TRBD1
cdr3_nt: TGTGCCAGCAGTCTGAGGACAGGGCTGAATGAGCAGTTCTTC
cdr3_aa: CASSLRTGLNEQFF

clone_size: once
j_call: TRBJ2-7
v_call: TRBV19
d_call: TRBD2
cdr3_nt: TGTGCCAGTAGCATCAACCACGGGACTAGCGGACTCTACGAGCAGTACTTC
cdr3_aa: CASSINHGTSGLYEQYF

clone_size: .
j_call: TRBJ2-1
v_call: TRBV5-1
d_call: TRBD2
cdr3_nt: TGCGCCAGCACCCTGGGACTAGCGGGAGCTACGGCCTACAATGAGCAGTTCTTC
cdr3_aa: CASTLGLAGATAYNEQFF

clone_size: .
j_call: TRBJ2-2
v_call: TRBV11-3
d_call: TRBD1
cdr3_nt: TGTGCCAGCAGCGTCCAGACAGGGGTGAACACCGGGGAGCTGTTTTTT
cdr3_aa: CASSVQTGVNTGELFF

clone_size: .
j_call: TRBJ2-3
v_call: TRBV2
d_call: TRBD2
cdr3_nt: TGTGCCAGCAGCGCCGGGACTAGCGCCACAGATACGCAGTATTTT
cdr3_aa: CASSAGTSATDTQYF

clone_size: .
j_call: TRBJ1-1
v_call: TRBV5-1
d_call: .
cdr3_nt: TGCGCCAGCAGCTGGACCCCCAGACAAACTGAAGCTTTCTTT
cdr3_aa: CASSWTPRQTEAFF

clone_size: few
j_call: TRBJ1-5
v_call: TRBV19
d_call: .
cdr3_nt: TGTGCCAGTCAAGGGGGTAGCAATCAGCCCCAGCATTTT
cdr3_aa: CASQGGSNQPQHF

clone_size: .
j_call: TRBJ2-5
v_call: TRBV7-9
d_call: TRBD1
cdr3_nt: TGTGCCAGCAGACATACAGGGGGCGGTGAGACCCAGTACTTC
cdr3_aa: CASRHTGGGETQYF

clone_size: .
j_call: TRBJ2-5
v_call: TRBV7-1
d_call: TRBD2
cdr3_nt: TGTGCCAGCAGCTCCCGACTAGCGGGGCAAGAGACCCAGTACTTC
cdr3_aa: CASSSRLAGQETQYF

clone_size: .
j_call: TRBJ2-4
v_call: TRBV19
d_call: .
cdr3_nt: TGTGCCAGTACCCCAGGGGATGTGGACATTCAGTACTTC
cdr3_aa: CASTPGDVDIQYF

clone_size: .
j_call: TRBJ2-7
v_call: TRBV7-8
d_call: .
cdr3_nt: TGTGCCAGCAGCTTACCTCTGACAGGAGCCTACGAGCAGTACTTC
cdr3_aa: CASSLPLTGAYEQYF

clone_size: .
j_call: TRBJ2-3
v_call: TRBV4-2
d_call: TRBD2
cdr3_nt: TGTGCCAGCAGCCAAGACCTAGCGGGAGATGATACGCAGTATTTT
cdr3_aa: CASSQDLAGDDTQYF

clone_size: .
j_call: TRBJ2-1
v_call: TRBV6-5
d_call: .
cdr3_nt: TGTGCCAGCAGTTCCGGGACTGCTGTGAATGAGCAGTTCTTC
cdr3_aa: CASSSGTAVNEQFF

clone_size: .
j_call: TRBJ2-1
v_call: TRBV19
d_call: .
cdr3_nt: TGTGCCAGTAGTAAAGGGACCTACAATGAGCAGTTCTTC
cdr3_aa: CASSKGTYNEQFF

clone_size: medium-sized
j_call: TRBJ2-3
v_call: TRBV27
d_call: TRBD2
cdr3_nt: TGTGCCAGCAGTTTAGTAATAGCGGGAGGGCTCACAGATACGCAGTATTTT
cdr3_aa: CASSLVIAGGLTDTQYF

clone_size: .
j_call: TRBJ2-1
v_call: TRBV5-6
d_call: .
cdr3_nt: TGTGCCAGCAGCTTGTGGGGCTCCTACAATGAGCAGTTCTTC
cdr3_aa: CASSLWGSYNEQFF

clone_size: .
j_call: TRBJ2-7
v_call: TRBV28
d_call: TRBD2
cdr3_nt: TGTGCCAGCATCGGACTAGCGGAGTCCTACGAGCAGTACTTC
cdr3_aa: CASIGLAESYEQYF

clone_size: .
j_call: TRBJ1-3
v_call: TRBV18
d_call: TRBD1
cdr3_nt: TGTGCCAGCTCACGCGACAGGGCTGGAAACACCATATATTTT
cdr3_aa: CASSRDRAGNTIYF

clone_size: .
j_call: TRBJ2-3
v_call: TRBV5-4
d_call: .
cdr3_nt: TGTGCCAGCAGCCCGCGATCAGGGCAGAAGACAGATACGCAGTATTTT
cdr3_aa: CASSPRSGQKTDTQYF

clone_size: .
j_call: TRBJ2-7
v_call: TRBV11-2
d_call: .
cdr3_nt: TGTGCCAGCAGCTTAGTGTGGACTGATCCCTACGAGCAGTACTTC
cdr3_aa: CASSLVWTDPYEQYF

clone_size: .
j_call: TRBJ1-4
v_call: TRBV19
d_call: TRBD1
cdr3_nt: TGTGCCAGTAGTCCCTGGACAGGGCTCGCAACTAATGAAAAACTGTTTTTT
cdr3_aa: CASSPWTGLATNEKLFF

clone_size: .
j_call: TRBJ1-1
v_call: TRBV6-5
d_call: .
cdr3_nt: TGTGCCAGCAGTCTTAATTCGGGAACTGAAGCTTTCTTT
cdr3_aa: CASSLNSGTEAFF

clone_size: .
j_call: TRBJ2-6
v_call: TRBV25-1
d_call: TRBD1
cdr3_nt: TGTGCCAGCAGTACGAGTTCCTTTACAGGGGCTGGGGCCAACGTCCTGACTTTC
cdr3_aa: CASSTSSFTGAGANVLTF